This T cell receptor (beta chain) is from a study of spatial heterogeneity in lung cancer. Study-wide context: Averaged across combinations, each unique TCR and UMI pairing appeared more than ten times in raw reads, which were uncorrected.

TCR cDNA molecules were tagged individually, and each one carried a unique molecular identifier. TCRdb called the 5' RACE reads again in MiXCR, with one record for every CDR3 protein. Among 80,000 to 95,000 distinct CDR3 sequences listed, around 9% were seen once. Documented time point: sample taken at primary tumor resection. Whole RNA was taken from tumor, nontumor lung or frozen PBMC; it was then sequenced unsorted. Study-wide results and limits: Ubiquitous expanded tumor TCRs showed up in blood more at resection than follow-up.

Turning to this clonotype: Its antigen is not known. This may stem from a read error, because a much larger clone lies one nucleotide away.

This CDR3 comprises 13 residues. Germline CDR1 SGHRS, CDR2 YFSETQ. Here the sequenced sample was PBMCs, taken at surgery. The clonotype originates from a male donor with early-stage non-small cell lung cancer. The chain is built from TRBV5-1 and TRBJ2-7; 7 bases fit TRBD1. CDR3 amino acids: CANSRDSSYEQYF. The CDR3, as DNA: TGCGCCAACAGCCGGGACAGCTCCTACGAGCAGTACTTC. Full variable domain (remainder filled in from reference TRBV5-1 and TRBJ2-7): KAGVTQTPRYLIKTRGQQVTLSCSPISGHRSVSWYQQTPGQGLQFLFEYFSETQRNKGNFPGRFSGRQFSNSRSEMNVSTLELGDSALYLCANSRDSSYEQYFGPGTRLTVT.